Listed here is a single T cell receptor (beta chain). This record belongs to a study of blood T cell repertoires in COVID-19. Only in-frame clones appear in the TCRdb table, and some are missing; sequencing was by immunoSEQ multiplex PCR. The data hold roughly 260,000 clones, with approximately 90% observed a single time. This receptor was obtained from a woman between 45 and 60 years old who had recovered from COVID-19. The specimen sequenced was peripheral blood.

The DNA of the CDR3 is TGTGCCTGGAGTGTGGTAGGGGGAAACTACGAGCAGTACTTC. This gives the protein CAWSVVGGNYEQYF. This chain uses TRBV30 with TRBJ2-7, with TRBD1 as a possible D gene (6 bases). V lost 0 bases and J 3 bases, leaving 12 bases between the germline ends. Germline CDR1 GTSNPN, CDR2 SVGIG (reference sequence). This CDR3 spans 14 amino acids.